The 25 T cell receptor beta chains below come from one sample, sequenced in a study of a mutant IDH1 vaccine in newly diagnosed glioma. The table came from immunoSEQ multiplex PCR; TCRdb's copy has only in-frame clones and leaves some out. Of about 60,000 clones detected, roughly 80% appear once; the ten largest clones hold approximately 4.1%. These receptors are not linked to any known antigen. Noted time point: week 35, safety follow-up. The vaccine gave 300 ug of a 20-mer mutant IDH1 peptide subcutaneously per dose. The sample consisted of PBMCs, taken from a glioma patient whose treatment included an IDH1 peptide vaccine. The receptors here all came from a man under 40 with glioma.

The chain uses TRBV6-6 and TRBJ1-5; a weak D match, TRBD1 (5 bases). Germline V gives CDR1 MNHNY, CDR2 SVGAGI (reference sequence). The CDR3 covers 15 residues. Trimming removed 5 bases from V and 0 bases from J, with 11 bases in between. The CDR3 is CASSQEGYSNQPQHF. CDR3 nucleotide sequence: TGTGCCAGCAGTCAGGAGGGGTATAGCAATCAGCCCCAGCATTTT.

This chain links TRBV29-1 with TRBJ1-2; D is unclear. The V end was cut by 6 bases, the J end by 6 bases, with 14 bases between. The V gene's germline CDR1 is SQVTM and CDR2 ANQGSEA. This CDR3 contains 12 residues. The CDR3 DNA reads TGCAGCGTCGGGTCTTTCAAGGATGGCTACACCTTC. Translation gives CSVGSFKDGYTF.

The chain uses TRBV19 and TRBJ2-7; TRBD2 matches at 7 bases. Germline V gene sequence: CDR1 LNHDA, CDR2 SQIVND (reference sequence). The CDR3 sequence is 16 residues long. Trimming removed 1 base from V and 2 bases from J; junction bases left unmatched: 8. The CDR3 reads CASSIARTGGAYEQYF. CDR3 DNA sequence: TGTGCCAGTAGTATAGCTCGGACTGGGGGGGCCTACGAGCAGTACTTC. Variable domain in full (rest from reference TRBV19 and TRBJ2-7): DGGITQSPKYLFRKEGQNVTLSCEQNLNHDAMYWYRQDPGQGLRLIYYSQIVNDFQKGDIAEGYSVSREKKESFPLTVTSAQKNPTAFYLCASSIARTGGAYEQYFGPGTRLTVT.

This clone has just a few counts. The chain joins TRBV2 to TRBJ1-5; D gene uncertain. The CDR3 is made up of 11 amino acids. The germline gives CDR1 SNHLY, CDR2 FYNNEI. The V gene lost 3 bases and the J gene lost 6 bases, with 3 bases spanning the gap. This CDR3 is CASSDSQPQHF. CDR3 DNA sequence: TGTGCCAGCAGTGACTCTCAGCCCCAGCATTTT.

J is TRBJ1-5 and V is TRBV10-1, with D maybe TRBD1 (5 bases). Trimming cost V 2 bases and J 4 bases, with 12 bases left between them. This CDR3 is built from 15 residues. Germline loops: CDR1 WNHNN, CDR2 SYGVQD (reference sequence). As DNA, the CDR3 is TGCGCCAGCAGTGAGGGGGACGGCAATAATCAGCCCCAGCATTTT. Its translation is CASSEGDGNNQPQHF.

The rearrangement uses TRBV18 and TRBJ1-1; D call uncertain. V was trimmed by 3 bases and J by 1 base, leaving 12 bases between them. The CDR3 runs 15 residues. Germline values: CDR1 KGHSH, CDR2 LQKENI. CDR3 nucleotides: TGTGCCAGCTCACCGTACGTGGAGGGGAACACTGAAGCTTTCTTT. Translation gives CASSPYVEGNTEAFF. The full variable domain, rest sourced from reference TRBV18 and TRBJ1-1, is NAGVMQNPRHLVRRRGQEARLRCSPMKGHSHVYWYRQLPEEGLKFMVYLQKENIIDESGMPKERFSAEFPKEGPSILRIQQVVRGDSAAYFCASSPYVEGNTEAFFGQGTRLTVV.

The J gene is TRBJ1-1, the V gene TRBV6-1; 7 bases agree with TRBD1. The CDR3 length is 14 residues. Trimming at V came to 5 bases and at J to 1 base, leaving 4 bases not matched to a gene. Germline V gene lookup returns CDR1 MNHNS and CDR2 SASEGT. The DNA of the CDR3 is TGTGCCAGCAGTTCCGGGACAGCGAACACTGAAGCTTTCTTT. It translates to CASSSGTANTEAFF.

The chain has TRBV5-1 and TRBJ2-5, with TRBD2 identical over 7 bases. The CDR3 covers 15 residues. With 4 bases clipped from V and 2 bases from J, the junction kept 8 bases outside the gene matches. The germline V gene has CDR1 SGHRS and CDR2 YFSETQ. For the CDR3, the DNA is TGCGCCAGCAGCCGTGTGGTGGGACTACAAGAGACCCAGTACTTC. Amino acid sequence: CASSRVVGLQETQYF.

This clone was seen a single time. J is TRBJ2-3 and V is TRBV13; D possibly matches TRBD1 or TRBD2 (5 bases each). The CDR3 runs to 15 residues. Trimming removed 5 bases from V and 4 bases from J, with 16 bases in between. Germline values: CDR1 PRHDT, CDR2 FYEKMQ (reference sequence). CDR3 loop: CASSPDTGRPDTQYF. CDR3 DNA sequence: TGTGCCAGCAGCCCCGACACGGGGCGTCCAGATACGCAGTATTTT.

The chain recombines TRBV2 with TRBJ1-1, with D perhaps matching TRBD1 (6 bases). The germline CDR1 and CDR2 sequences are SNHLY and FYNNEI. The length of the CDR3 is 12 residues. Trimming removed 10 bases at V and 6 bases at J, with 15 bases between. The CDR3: CANHRESAEAFF. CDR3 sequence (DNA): TGTGCCAACCACAGGGAATCGGCTGAAGCTTTCTTT.

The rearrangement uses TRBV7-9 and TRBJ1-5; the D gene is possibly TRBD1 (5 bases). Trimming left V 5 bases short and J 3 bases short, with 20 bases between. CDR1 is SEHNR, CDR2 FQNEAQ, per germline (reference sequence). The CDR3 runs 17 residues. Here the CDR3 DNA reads TGTGCCAGCAGCCCTCCGGGTTACAGGAGGGACAATCAGCCCCAGCATTTT. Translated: CASSPPGYRRDNQPQHF. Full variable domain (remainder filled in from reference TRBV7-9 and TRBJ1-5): DTGVSQNPRHKITKRGQNVTFRCDPISEHNRLYWYRQTLGQGPEFLTYFQNEAQLEKSRLLSDRFSAERPKGSFSTLEIQRTEQGDSAMYLCASSPPGYRRDNQPQHFGDGTRLSIL.

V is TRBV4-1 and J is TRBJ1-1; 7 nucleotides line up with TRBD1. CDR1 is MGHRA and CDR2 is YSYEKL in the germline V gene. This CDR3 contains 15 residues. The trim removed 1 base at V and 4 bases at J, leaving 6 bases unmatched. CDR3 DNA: TGCGCCAGCAGCCAAGTCAACAGGGGTGGCACTGAAGCTTTCTTT. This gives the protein CASSQVNRGGTEAFF.

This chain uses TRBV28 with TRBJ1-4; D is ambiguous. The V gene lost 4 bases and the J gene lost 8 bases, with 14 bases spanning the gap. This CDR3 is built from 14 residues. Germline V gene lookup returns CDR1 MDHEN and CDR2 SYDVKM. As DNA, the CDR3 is TGTGCCAGCAGTTCCAATGGGGTTGGGGAAAAACTGTTTTTT. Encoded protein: CASSSNGVGEKLFF.

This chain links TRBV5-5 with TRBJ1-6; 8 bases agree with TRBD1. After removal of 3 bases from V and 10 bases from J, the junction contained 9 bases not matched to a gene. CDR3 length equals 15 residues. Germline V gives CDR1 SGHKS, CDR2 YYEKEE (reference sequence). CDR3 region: CASSSLHRGNSPLHF. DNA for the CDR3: TGTGCCAGCAGCTCCTTACACAGGGGGAACTCACCCCTCCACTTT.

The CDR3 spells CASSLGQGLHEAFF. In DNA form, the CDR3 reads TGTGCCAGCAGCTTGGGACAGGGACTTCATGAAGCTTTCTTT. The rearrangement links TRBV7-9 to TRBJ1-1; 9 bases fit TRBD1. The V segment lost 3 bases and the J segment 7 bases; nucleotides outside the gene matches: 6. This CDR3 has 14 amino acids. The germline CDR1 and CDR2 sequences are SEHNR and FQNEAQ (reference sequence). Supplemented by reference TRBV7-9 and TRBJ1-1, the full variable domain reads DTGVSQNPRHKITKRGQNVTFRCDPISEHNRLYWYRQTLGQGPEFLTYFQNEAQLEKSRLLSDRFSAERPKGSFSTLEIQRTEQGDSAMYLCASSLGQGLHEAFFGQGTRLTVV.

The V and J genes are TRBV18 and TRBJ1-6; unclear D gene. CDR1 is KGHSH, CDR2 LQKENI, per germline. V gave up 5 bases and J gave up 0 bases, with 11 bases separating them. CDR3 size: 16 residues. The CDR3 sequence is CASSTQGSSYNSPLHF. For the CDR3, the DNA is TGTGCCAGCTCAACCCAAGGGAGCTCCTATAATTCACCCCTCCACTTT.

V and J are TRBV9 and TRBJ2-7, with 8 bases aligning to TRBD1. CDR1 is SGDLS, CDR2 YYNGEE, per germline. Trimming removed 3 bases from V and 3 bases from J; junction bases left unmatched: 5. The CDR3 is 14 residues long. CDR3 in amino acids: CASSARTGFYEQYF. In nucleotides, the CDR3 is TGTGCCAGCAGCGCCCGGACAGGGTTCTACGAGCAGTACTTC.

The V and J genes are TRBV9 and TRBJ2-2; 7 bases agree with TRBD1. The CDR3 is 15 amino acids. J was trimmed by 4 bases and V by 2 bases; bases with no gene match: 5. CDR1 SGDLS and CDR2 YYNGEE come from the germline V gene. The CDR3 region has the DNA TGTGCCAGCAGCGTGGGAACAGGGGCCACCGGGGAGCTGTTTTTT. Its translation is CASSVGTGATGELFF.

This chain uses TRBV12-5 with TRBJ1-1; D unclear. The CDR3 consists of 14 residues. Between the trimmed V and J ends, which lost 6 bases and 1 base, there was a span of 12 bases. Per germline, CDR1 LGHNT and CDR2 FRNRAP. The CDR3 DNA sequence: TGTGCTAGTGGCCTAGGACCGAAGAACACTGAAGCTTTCTTT. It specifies CASGLGPKNTEAFF.

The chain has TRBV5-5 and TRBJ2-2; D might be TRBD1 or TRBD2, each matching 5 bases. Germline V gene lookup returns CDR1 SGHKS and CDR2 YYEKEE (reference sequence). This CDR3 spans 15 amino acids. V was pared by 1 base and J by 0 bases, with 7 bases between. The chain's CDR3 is CASSLRGANTGELFF. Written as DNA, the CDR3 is TGTGCCAGCAGCTTGCGGGGCGCGAACACCGGGGAGCTGTTTTTT.

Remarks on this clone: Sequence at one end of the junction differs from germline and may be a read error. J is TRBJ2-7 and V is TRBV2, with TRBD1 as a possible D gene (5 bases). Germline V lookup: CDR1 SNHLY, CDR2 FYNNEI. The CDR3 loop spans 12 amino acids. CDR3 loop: CASSGPAKGKDF. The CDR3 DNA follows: TGTGCCAGCAGTGGCCCGGCTAAGGGGAAGGACTTC.

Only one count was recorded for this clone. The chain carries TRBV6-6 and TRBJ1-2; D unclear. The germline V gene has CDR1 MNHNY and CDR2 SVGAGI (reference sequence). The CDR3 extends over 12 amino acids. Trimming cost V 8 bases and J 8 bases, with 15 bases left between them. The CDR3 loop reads CASLVPSRGYTF. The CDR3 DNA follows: TGTGCCAGCCTCGTCCCTTCGCGGGGCTACACCTTC.

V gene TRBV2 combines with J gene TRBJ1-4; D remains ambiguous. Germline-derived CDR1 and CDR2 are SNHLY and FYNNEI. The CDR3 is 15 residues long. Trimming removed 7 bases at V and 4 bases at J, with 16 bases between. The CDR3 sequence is CASTLTNLLNEKLFF. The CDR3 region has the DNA TGTGCCAGCACCCTAACGAATCTCCTTAATGAAAAACTGTTTTTT. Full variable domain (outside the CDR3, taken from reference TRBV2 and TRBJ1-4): EPEVTQTPSHQVTQMGQEVILRCVPISNHLYFYWYRQILGQKVEFLVSFYNNEISEKSEIFDDQFSVERPDGSNFTLKIRSTKLEDSAMYFCASTLTNLLNEKLFFGSGTQLSVL.

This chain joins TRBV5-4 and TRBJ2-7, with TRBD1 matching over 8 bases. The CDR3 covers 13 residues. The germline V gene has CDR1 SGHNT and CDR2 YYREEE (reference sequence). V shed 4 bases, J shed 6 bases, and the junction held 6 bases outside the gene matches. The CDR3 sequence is CASSAGQGGEQYF. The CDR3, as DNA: TGTGCCAGCAGCGCCGGACAGGGCGGCGAGCAGTACTTC.

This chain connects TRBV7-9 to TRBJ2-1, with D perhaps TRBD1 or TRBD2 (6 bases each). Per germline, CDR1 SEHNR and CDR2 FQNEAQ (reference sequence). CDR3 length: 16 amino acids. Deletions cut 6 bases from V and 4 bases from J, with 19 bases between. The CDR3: CASSSTGGPTYNEQFF. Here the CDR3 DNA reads TGTGCCAGCAGTTCGACAGGAGGGCCGACGTACAATGAGCAGTTCTTC.